These 21 T cell receptor beta chains were all obtained from the same sample, sequenced in a study of cytomegalovirus exposure and HLA in healthy donors. Use of 60 Vbeta and 13 Jbeta primers characterized the PCR. Profiled with immunoSEQ multiplex PCR; TCRdb holds only in-frame clones, not every one. The sample includes over 150,000 clones, 65% to 85% of them seen just once. The source material was PBMCs. The origin of the receptors is a male donor in good health and CMV-seronegative.

V and J are TRBV7-3 and TRBJ2-5; TRBD2 agrees at 9 bases. Germline values: CDR1 SGHTA, CDR2 FQGTGA. This CDR3 contains 17 residues. J lost 5 bases, V lost 2 bases, and 12 bases had no gene match. The chain's CDR3 is CASSLHTSGHPTETQYF. Written as DNA, the CDR3 is TGTGCCAGCAGCTTACATACTAGCGGGCACCCTACGGAGACCCAGTACTTC.

This clone was picked up one time. The rearrangement joins TRBV15 to TRBJ2-1; the match to TRBD2 covers 7 bases. The CDR3 contains 15 residues. CDR1 and CDR2 from the germline V gene are LNHNV and YYDKDF (reference sequence). V trimming: 0 bases; J trimming: 5 bases; junction bases outside the gene matches: 4. The CDR3 region is CATSRDRGSNNEQFF. Written as DNA, the CDR3 is TGTGCCACCAGCAGAGATCGCGGGAGTAACAATGAGCAGTTCTTC.

This sequence joins TRBV13 and TRBJ2-5, with D perhaps TRBD1 (5 bases). Germline assignment: CDR1 PRHDT and CDR2 FYEKMQ (reference sequence). CDR3 size: 13 residues. V dropped 5 bases and J dropped 3 bases, with 10 bases sitting between them. CDR3 bases: TGTGCCAGCAGCCTAAGACAGAAAGAGACCCAGTACTTC. This gives the protein CASSLRQKETQYF.

This rearrangement joins TRBV11-2 to TRBJ2-1; 9 nucleotides agree with TRBD2. The CDR3 has 15 residues. Germline V lookup: CDR1 SGHAT, CDR2 FQNNGV. J was trimmed by 4 bases and V by 3 bases; bases with no gene match: 4. The CDR3 DNA reads as TGTGCCAGCAGCTTCATAGCGGGGGTATACAATGAGCAGTTCTTC. This encodes CASSFIAGVYNEQFF.

The chain joins TRBV4-3 to TRBJ1-5; 10 positions match TRBD1. The V segment lost 1 base and the J segment 7 bases; nucleotides outside the gene matches: 4. Germline V lookup: CDR1 LGHNA, CDR2 YSLEER. The CDR3 has 15 amino acids. The CDR3 reads CASSQGTGGFQPQHF. DNA of the CDR3: TGCGCCAGCAGCCAAGGGACAGGGGGGTTCCAGCCCCAGCATTTT.

The chain links TRBV6-5 to TRBJ2-5, with 8 bases identical to TRBD1. This CDR3 is built from 14 residues. Trimming cost V 5 bases and J 1 base; bases outside gene matches: 3. Germline V gives CDR1 MNHEY, CDR2 SVGAGI. The CDR3 sequence is CASSRRGPQETQYF. CDR3 DNA: TGTGCCAGCAGTCGCAGGGGGCCCCAAGAGACCCAGTACTTC.

The J gene is TRBJ2-5, the V gene TRBV11-1; D remains unclear. The CDR3 loop spans 14 amino acids. V was trimmed by 4 bases and J by 2 bases, leaving 11 bases between them. The germline V gene has CDR1 SGHAT and CDR2 FQDESV (reference sequence). CDR3 coding DNA: TGTGCCAGCAGCTCCCGAGAATTTCAAGAGACCCAGTACTTC. Protein: CASSSREFQETQYF.

This clone was picked up a small number of times. The chain is built from TRBV4-2 and TRBJ1-4, with D possibly being TRBD1 (5 bases). Looked up from germline, CDR1 is LGHNA and CDR2 is YNFKEQ. Trimming removed 3 bases from V and 8 bases from J, with 16 bases in between. The CDR3 runs 15 residues. CDR3 sequence: CASSQAGTGDEKLFF. CDR3 DNA sequence: TGTGCCAGCAGCCAGGCGGGGACGGGAGACGAAAAACTGTTTTTT.

This chain joins TRBV5-1 and TRBJ2-5; D might be TRBD1 (5 bases). The assigned J gene may be wrong: the sequence end matches TRBJ2-7 better. Germline CDR1 SGHRS, CDR2 YFSETQ. This CDR3 spans 14 amino acids. The CDR3 loop is CASSPGQVRAEQYF. CDR3 in DNA: TGCGCCAGCAGCCCCGGACAAGTCAGGGCCGAGCAGTACTTC.

The gene calls are TRBV11-2 and TRBJ2-7; 15 bases map to TRBD2. Germline CDR1 SGHAT, CDR2 FQNNGV. The CDR3 is 15 residues long. J was trimmed by 5 bases and V by 4 bases; bases with no gene match: 3. CDR3 DNA: TGTGCCAGCAGCTCGTGGACTAGCGGGAGGGACGAGCAGTACTTC. Translating it yields CASSSWTSGRDEQYF.

The chain has TRBV11-2 and TRBJ2-5, with 9 nucleotides matching TRBD1. V lost 5 bases to trimming and J lost 5 bases; unmatched junction nucleotides: 12. CDR1 is SGHAT and CDR2 is FQNNGV in the germline V gene. CDR3 length equals 16 residues. CDR3 sequence: CASSAVRTGAGETQYF. Here the CDR3 DNA reads TGTGCCAGCAGCGCCGTAAGGACAGGGGCCGGGGAGACCCAGTACTTC.

The chain joins TRBV27 to TRBJ1-5, with TRBD1 matching 9 bases. V shed 5 bases, J shed 7 bases, and the junction held 9 bases outside the gene matches. CDR1 is MNHEY, CDR2 SMNVEV, per germline (reference sequence). The CDR3 is 15 amino acids. The CDR3 coding sequence is TGTGCCAGCAGTCCCCGGACAGGGGTCACCCAGCCCCAGCATTTT. It specifies CASSPRTGVTQPQHF.

This clone was seen a few times. The gene calls are TRBV29-1 and TRBJ2-7; TRBD2 is a possible D gene (6 bases). The length of the CDR3 is 14 residues. V was pared by 7 bases and J by 3 bases, with 19 bases between. Germline V lookup: CDR1 SQVTM, CDR2 ANQGSEA. The chain's CDR3 is CSASPGGGGYEQYF. CDR3 coding DNA: TGCAGCGCCTCCCCGGGTGGGGGAGGCTACGAGCAGTACTTC.

V and J are TRBV4-3 and TRBJ2-5, with TRBD2 matching 8 bases. Germline V gene lookup returns CDR1 LGHNA and CDR2 YSLEER. The ends lost 0 bases at V and 4 bases at J; junction bases unmatched: 7. This CDR3 comprises 16 residues. CDR3 coding DNA: TGCGCCAGCAGCCAAGAGTCGGGGGGGCTCTTAGAGACCCAGTACTTC. This codes for CASSQESGGLLETQYF.

The chain has TRBV9 and TRBJ2-1, with 10 bases lining up with TRBD2. V lost 3 bases and J lost 4; bases outside the gene matches: 4. The CDR3 contains 15 residues. Germline V lookup: CDR1 SGDLS, CDR2 YYNGEE. The CDR3 nucleotides are TGTGCCAGCAGCGCTGGACTAGCGGAATACAATGAGCAGTTCTTC. It translates to CASSAGLAEYNEQFF.

This chain connects TRBV5-5 to TRBJ2-7, with 9 bases identical to TRBD2. The germline V gene encodes CDR1 SGHKS and CDR2 YYEKEE (reference sequence). The CDR3 sequence is 15 residues long. Unmatched junction bases numbered 6, after V lost 4 bases and J lost 1 base. CDR3 sequence reads: CASSRTSGLSYEQYF. The CDR3 DNA sequence: TGTGCCAGCAGCCGAACTAGCGGGCTTTCCTACGAGCAGTACTTC.

The chain links TRBV5-1 to TRBJ2-3; 14 nucleotides align to TRBD2. The junction had 8 bases not matched to a gene; V was cut back by 4 bases and J by 1 base. The CDR3 is 18 residues long. Looked up from germline, CDR1 is SGHRS and CDR2 is YFSETQ. The CDR3: CASSLGTSGSDGTDTQYF. DNA for the CDR3: TGCGCCAGCAGCCTGGGGACTAGCGGGAGTGACGGCACAGATACGCAGTATTTT.

The chain joins TRBV6-5 to TRBJ2-1; TRBD1 matches at 7 bases. Germline loops: CDR1 MNHEY, CDR2 SVGAGI. V was clipped by 3 bases and J by 3 bases; unmatched bases: 2. The CDR3 is made up of 14 amino acids. The CDR3 bases are TGTGCCAGCAGTTATACAGGGGACTACAATGAGCAGTTCTTC. Translation: CASSYTGDYNEQFF.

Relative to its sample, this clone is medium-sized. V usage is TRBV4-2 and J usage is TRBJ1-4; 11 bases match TRBD1. The J segment lost 8 bases and the V segment lost 3 bases, leaving 11 bases of the junction unmatched. Germline CDR1 is LGHNA and CDR2 is YNFKEQ. This CDR3 has 17 residues. The CDR3 sequence is CASSQSGQGVGAEKLFF. In DNA, the CDR3 is TGTGCCAGCAGCCAGTCGGGACAGGGGGTCGGGGCCGAAAAACTGTTTTTT.

This chain joins TRBV7-9 and TRBJ2-5; 9 bases map to TRBD1. The CDR3 runs 15 residues. V lost 3 bases and J lost 2; bases outside the gene matches: 4. From germline, CDR1 is SEHNR and CDR2 FQNEAQ (reference sequence). CDR3 coding DNA: TGTGCCAGCAGCTTCGGACAGGGGATACAAGAGACCCAGTACTTC. Encoded protein: CASSFGQGIQETQYF. Full variable domain (rest looked up from reference TRBV7-9 and TRBJ2-5): DTGVSQNPRHKITKRGQNVTFRCDPISEHNRLYWYRQTLGQGPEFLTYFQNEAQLEKSRLLSDRFSAERPKGSFSTLEIQRTEQGDSAMYLCASSFGQGIQETQYFGPGTRLLVL.

This clone has just one count. V gene TRBV4-1 combines with J gene TRBJ1-2; the D is unclear. The CDR3 has 15 amino acids. V lost 0 bases and J 5 bases, leaving 13 bases between the germline ends. Per germline, CDR1 MGHRA and CDR2 YSYEKL. The CDR3 sequence is CASSQDSGVGYGYTF. For the CDR3, the DNA is TGCGCCAGCAGCCAAGACTCCGGGGTTGGGTATGGCTACACCTTC.